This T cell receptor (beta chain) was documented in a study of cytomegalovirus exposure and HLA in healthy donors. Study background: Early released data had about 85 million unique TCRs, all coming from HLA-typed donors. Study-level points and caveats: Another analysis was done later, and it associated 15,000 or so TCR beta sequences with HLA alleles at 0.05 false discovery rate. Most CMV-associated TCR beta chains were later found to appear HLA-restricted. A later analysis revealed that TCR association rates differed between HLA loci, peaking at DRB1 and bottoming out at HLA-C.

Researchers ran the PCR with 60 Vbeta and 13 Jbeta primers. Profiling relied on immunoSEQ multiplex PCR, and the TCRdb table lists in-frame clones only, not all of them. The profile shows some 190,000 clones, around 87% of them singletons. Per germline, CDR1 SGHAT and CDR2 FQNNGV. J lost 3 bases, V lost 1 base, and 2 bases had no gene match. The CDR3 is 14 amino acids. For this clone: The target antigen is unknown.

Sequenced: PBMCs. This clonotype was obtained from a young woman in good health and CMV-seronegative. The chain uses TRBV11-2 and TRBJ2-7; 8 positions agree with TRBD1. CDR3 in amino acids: CASSLGTGRYEQYF. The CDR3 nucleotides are TGTGCCAGCAGCTTAGGGACAGGGCGCTACGAGCAGTACTTC.